The present entry profiles one T cell receptor (beta chain) with its context. The CDR3 sequence is 13 residues long. Per the germline V gene, CDR1 is SGHAT and CDR2 is FQNNGV. V lost 4 bases and J lost 4, with 10 bases in between. This record belongs to a study of blood T cell repertoires in COVID-19. Study summary: Specimens from acute and convalescent COVID-19 originated in the United States, Italy and Spain. PBMCs, B-cell-depleted T cells, or T cells were the source of the cDNA or gDNA that made up the material.

Authors' methods: It was from reference gene primer amplification that nucleated cell counts were estimated. The repertoire was sequenced with immunoSEQ multiplex PCR; TCRdb's copy has only in-frame clones and lacks some. D and trimming come from the DNA, and the V and J calls and clone size come from that table. The sample shows 150,000 to 200,000 clones, around 82% of them seen only once. Input material: peripheral blood. This sequence joins TRBV11-2 and TRBJ1-1; possibly TRBD1 for D (5 bases). This TCR came from a man aged 55 to 70 with active or convalescent COVID-19. The CDR3 is CASSSGGVTEAFF. CDR3 nucleotides: TGTGCCAGCAGCTCCGGGGGGGTCACTGAAGCTTTCTTT.